The clone carrying this T cell receptor beta chain was observed many times. Its antigen is undetermined. The sample originates from a study of naive and memory T cell subsets. Overall study findings and caveats: TCR transcript changes with activation or differentiation may affect this RNA method.

Germline V CDR1 and CDR2: SQVTM, ANQGSEA. The CDR3 has 13 amino acids. V lost 4 bases, J lost 7 bases, and 16 bases lay in between. Amplification of ligated cDNA took four PCR rounds with SP2 and nested alpha and beta constant primers. Alpha and beta constant region primers primed reverse transcription for blood and skin samples. TCRdb called the 5' RACE reads again in MiXCR, with one record for every CDR3 protein. This sample carries approximately 32,000 distinct CDR3 sequences, over 15% of them seen once, and the ten largest clones take 2% to 3%. TCR cDNA received a 3' ligated oligonucleotide that carried a UMI. Whole blood, approximately 2.3 ml, came from adult healthy volunteers.

This chain uses TRBV29-1 with TRBJ1-2; D is uncertain. This TCR was recovered from a female donor in good health. The CDR3 loop is CSVGSVEIGGYTF. In DNA form, the CDR3 reads TGCAGCGTTGGATCGGTGGAAATAGGTGGCTACACCTTC.